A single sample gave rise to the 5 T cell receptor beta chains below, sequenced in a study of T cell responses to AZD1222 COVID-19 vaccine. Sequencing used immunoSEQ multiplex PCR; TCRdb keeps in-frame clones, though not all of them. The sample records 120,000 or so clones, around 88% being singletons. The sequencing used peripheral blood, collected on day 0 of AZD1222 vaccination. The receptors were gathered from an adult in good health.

The CDR3 is CASSYSIQETQYF. CDR3 coding DNA: TGTGCCAGCAGTTATAGTATCCAAGAGACCCAGTACTTC. The chain has TRBV6-5 and TRBJ2-5; no clear D gene. Germline V gives CDR1 MNHEY, CDR2 SVGAGI. CDR3 length equals 13 residues. V dropped 3 bases and J dropped 1 base, with 6 bases sitting between them.

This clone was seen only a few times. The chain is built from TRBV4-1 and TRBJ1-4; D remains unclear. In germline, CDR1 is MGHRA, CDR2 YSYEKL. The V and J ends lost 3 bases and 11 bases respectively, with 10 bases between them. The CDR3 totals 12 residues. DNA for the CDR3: TGCGCCAGCAGCCAGGGCCCCATGAAACTGTTTTTT. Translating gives CASSQGPMKLFF.

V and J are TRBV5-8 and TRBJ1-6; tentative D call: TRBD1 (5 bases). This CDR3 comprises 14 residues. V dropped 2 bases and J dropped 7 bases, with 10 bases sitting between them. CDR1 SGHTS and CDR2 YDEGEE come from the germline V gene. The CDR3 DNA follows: TGTGCCAGCAGCTTACCCGGACACAATTCACCCCTCCACTTT. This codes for CASSLPGHNSPLHF.

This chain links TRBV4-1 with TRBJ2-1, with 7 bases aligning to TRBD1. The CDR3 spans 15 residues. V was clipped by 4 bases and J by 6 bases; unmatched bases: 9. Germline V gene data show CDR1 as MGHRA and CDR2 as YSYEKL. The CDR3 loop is CASSPDRVRSNEQFF. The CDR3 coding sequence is TGCGCCAGCAGCCCCGACAGGGTAAGGAGCAATGAGCAGTTCTTC.

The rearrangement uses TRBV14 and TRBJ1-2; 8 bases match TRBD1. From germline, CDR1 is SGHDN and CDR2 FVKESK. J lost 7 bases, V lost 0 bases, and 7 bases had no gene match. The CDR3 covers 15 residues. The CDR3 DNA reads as TGTGCCAGCAGCCAAGATCCGCAGGGGGCGCGTGGCTACACCTTC. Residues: CASSQDPQGARGYTF.